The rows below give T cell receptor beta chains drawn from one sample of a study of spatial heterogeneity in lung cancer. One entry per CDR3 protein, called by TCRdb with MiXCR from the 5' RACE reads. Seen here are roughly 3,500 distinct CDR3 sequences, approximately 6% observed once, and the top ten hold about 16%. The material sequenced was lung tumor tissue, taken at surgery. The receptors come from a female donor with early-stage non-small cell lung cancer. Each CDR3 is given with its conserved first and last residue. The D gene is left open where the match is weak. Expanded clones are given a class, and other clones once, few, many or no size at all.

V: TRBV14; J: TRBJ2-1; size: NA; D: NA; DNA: TGTGCCAGCAGCCAAGCGCACTGGGGAAGTGAGCAGTTCTTC; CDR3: CASSQAHWGSEQFF
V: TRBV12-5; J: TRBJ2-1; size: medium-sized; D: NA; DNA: TGTGCTAGTGGTTTGGCCCACAACAATGAGCAGTTCTTC; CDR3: CASGLAHNNEQFF
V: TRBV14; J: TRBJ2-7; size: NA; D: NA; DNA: TGTGCCAGCAGCCAATGGCCGGCAGGACCTACCTACGAGCAGTACTTC; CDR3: CASSQWPAGPTYEQYF
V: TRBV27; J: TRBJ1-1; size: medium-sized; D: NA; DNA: TGTGCCAGCAGTTCCCTCACACGGATGAACACTGAAGCTTTCTTT; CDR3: CASSSLTRMNTEAFF
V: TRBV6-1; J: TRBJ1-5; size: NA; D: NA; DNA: TGTGCCAGCAGTGAAACGAGGGTAGTATATAGCAATCAGCCCCAGCATTTT; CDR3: CASSETRVVYSNQPQHF
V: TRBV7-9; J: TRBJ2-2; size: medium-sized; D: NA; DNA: TGTGCCAGCAGCTTAAGTGGGGTCGGGAACACCGGGGAGCTGTTTTTT; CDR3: CASSLSGVGNTGELFF
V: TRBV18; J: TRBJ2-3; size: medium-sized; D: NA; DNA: TGTGCCAGCTCACCGACTTCTCTGGCAGATACGCAGTATTTT; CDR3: CASSPTSLADTQYF
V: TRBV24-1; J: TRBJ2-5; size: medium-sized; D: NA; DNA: TGTGCCACCAGTGATATGGGGGGCCTAGGGACCCAGTACTTC; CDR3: CATSDMGGLGTQYF
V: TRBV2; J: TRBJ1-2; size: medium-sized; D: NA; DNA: TGTGCCAGCGATGAACAGGGCTATAGCGGCTACACCTTC; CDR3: CASDEQGYSGYTF
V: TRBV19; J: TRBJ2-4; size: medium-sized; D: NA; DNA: TGTGCCAGTAGCCCCCGGGTGGAGAGTAACATTCAGTACTTC; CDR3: CASSPRVESNIQYF
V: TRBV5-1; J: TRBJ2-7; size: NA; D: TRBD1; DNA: TGCGCCAGCAGCTTGATCCCCAGCCGGGACAGCTCCTACGAGCAGTACTTC; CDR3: CASSLIPSRDSSYEQYF
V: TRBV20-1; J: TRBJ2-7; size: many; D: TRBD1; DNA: TGCAGTGCGGGGACCGGGACAGGGGCGGGATACGAGCAGTACTTC; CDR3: CSAGTGTGAGYEQYF
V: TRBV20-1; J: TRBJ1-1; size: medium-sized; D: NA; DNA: TGCAGTGCAAAGGGGGGAGTGAACACTGAAGCTTTCTTT; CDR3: CSAKGGVNTEAFF
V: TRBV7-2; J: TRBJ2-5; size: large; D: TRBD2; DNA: TGTGCCAGCAGCCGCGCAGGGACTACCCAGGAGACCCAGTACTTC; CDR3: CASSRAGTTQETQYF
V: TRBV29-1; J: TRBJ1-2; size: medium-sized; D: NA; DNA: TGCAGCGTTGTCACGGGGTCGCGGGGCTACACCTTC; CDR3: CSVVTGSRGYTF
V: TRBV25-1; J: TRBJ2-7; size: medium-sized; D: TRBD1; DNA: TGTGCCAGCAGAAAAGGGGGCTACAACGAGCAGTACTTC; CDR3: CASRKGGYNEQYF
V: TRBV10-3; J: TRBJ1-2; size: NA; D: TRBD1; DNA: TGTGCCATCAGTGGGGGACAGGGGAACTATGGCTACACCTTC; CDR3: CAISGGQGNYGYTF
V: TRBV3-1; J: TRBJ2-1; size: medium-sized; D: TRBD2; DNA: TGTGCCAGCAGCCAAGATGTCCTAGCGGAGTACAATGAGCAGTTCTTC; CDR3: CASSQDVLAEYNEQFF
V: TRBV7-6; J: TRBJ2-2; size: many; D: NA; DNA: TGTGCCAGCAGGGCCCAGGGGTACGGCACCGGGGAGCTGTTTTTT; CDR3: CASRAQGYGTGELFF
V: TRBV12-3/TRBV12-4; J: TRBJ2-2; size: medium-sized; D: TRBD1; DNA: TGTGCCAGCAGTTTAGGAGGGCAGGGGGCCGGGGAGCTGTTTTTT; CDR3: CASSLGGQGAGELFF
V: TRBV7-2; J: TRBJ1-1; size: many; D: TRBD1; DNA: TGTGCCAGCAGCCCGGACAGGGGATCGAACACTGAAGCTTTCTTT; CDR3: CASSPDRGSNTEAFF
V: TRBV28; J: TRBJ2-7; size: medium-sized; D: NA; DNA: TGTGCCAGCAGTTTTAGCAACGAGCAGTACTTC; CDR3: CASSFSNEQYF
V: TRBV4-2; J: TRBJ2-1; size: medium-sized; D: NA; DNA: TGTGCCAGCAGCCAAGATTATGGTTACAATGAGCAGTTCTTC; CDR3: CASSQDYGYNEQFF
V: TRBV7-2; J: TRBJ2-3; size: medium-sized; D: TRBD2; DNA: TGTGCCAGCAGCTTAGCGGGAGGGCGGGTAGATACGCAGTATTTT; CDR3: CASSLAGGRVDTQYF
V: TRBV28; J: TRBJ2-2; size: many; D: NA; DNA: TGTGCCAGCAGTTCCCCCGGGCTAGCTATGACCGGGGAGCTGTTTTTT; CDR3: CASSSPGLAMTGELFF
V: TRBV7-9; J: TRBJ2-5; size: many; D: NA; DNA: TGTGCCAGCAGCTTACGGGGGGCTAGAGAGACCCAGTACTTC; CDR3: CASSLRGARETQYF
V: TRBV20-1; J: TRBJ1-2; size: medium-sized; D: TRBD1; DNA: TGCAGTGCTCCCGGACGACAGGGGATTTATGGCTACACCTTC; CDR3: CSAPGRQGIYGYTF
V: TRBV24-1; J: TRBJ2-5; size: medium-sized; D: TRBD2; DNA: TGTGCCACCAGTGATTTGGCTAGCGGGAGGGAGACCCAGTACTTC; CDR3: CATSDLASGRETQYF
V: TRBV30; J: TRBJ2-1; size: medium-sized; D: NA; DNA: TGTGCCTGGACCCCTCTAGGAGTAGGCTATGAGCAGTTCTTC; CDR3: CAWTPLGVGYEQFF
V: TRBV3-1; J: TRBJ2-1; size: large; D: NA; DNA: TGTGCCAGCAGCCACGGTAGAATTTCCAATGAGCAGTTCTTC; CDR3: CASSHGRISNEQFF
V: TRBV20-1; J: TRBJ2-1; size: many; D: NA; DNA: TGCAGTGCTAGTGGTACATTGGCTCCGGGTGAGCAGTTCTTC; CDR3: CSASGTLAPGEQFF
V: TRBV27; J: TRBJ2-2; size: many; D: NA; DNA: TGTGCCAGCAACTCCCTGTCGGACCCTCTGCGGAGCACCGGGGAGCTGTTTTTT; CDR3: CASNSLSDPLRSTGELFF
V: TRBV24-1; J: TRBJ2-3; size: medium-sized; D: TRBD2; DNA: TGTGCCACCAGTGACTCCGGACTAGCGGGCAACACAGATACGCAGTATTTT; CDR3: CATSDSGLAGNTDTQYF
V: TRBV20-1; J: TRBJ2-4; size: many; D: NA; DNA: TGCAGTGCTAGAGATCCTCTAGCGTTAACTGGCAAAAACATTCAGTACTTC; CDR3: CSARDPLALTGKNIQYF
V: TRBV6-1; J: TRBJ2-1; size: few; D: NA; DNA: TGTGCCAGCACTAGTCGAAGGGTCTACAATGAGCAGTTCTTC; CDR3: CASTSRRVYNEQFF
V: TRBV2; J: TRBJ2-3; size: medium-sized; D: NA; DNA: TGTGCCGGCCTCCGGGACGTCGGCGCAGATACGCAGTATTTT; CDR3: CAGLRDVGADTQYF
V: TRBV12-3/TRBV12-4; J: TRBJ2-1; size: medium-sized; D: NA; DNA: TGTGCCAGCAGTCTTTGGCGCGAGCTCAATGAGCAGTTCTTC; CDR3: CASSLWRELNEQFF
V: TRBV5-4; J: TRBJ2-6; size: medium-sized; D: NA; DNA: TGTGCCAGCAGCTTGGGAGGGGCAGGCCGCTCTGGGGCCAACGTCCTGACTTTC; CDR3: CASSLGGAGRSGANVLTF
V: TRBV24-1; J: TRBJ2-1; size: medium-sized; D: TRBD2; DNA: TGTGCCACCAGTGACCTTAGCGGGAGGCCAGGAGAGCAGTTCTTC; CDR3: CATSDLSGRPGEQFF
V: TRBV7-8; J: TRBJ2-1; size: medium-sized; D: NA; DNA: TGTGCCAGCAGCCCCCTAGGGGGCTCCTACAATGAGCAGTTCTTC; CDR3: CASSPLGGSYNEQFF
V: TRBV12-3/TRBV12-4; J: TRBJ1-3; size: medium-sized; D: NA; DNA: TGTGCCAGCAGTCATACAGATTCTGGAAACACCATATATTTT; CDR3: CASSHTDSGNTIYF
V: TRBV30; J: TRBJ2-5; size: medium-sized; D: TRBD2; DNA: TGTGCCTGGAGCAAACGACTAGCGGGGAAGGAAGAGACCCAGTACTTC; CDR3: CAWSKRLAGKEETQYF
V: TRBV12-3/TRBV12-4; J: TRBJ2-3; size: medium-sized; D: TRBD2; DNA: TGTGCCAGCAGTTGGACTAGCGGGAGAGGGGGGCTCACAGATACGCAGTATTTT; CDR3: CASSWTSGRGGLTDTQYF
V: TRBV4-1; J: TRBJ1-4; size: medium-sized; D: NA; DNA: TGCGCCAGCAGCCAAGCACAACCGGGCGAGTTTGAAAAACTGTTTTTT; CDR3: CASSQAQPGEFEKLFF
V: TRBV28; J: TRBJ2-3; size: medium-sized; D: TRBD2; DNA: TGTGCCAGCTATTCTAGCGGGACCACAGATACGCAGTATTTT; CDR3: CASYSSGTTDTQYF
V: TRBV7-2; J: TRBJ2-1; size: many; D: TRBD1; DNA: TGTGCCAGCAGCTTAGGATCCGGGACAGGGAGGTTGGATGAGCAGTTCTTC; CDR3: CASSLGSGTGRLDEQFF
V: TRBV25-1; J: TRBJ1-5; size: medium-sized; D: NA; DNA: TGTGCCAGCAGCCCCGGGGCTGGGGATCAGCCCCAGCATTTT; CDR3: CASSPGAGDQPQHF
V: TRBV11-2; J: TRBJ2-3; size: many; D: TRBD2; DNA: TGTGCCAGCAGCCCACCGTTGGGACTAGCGGAGGGGGTAGGAGATACGCAGTATTTT; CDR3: CASSPPLGLAEGVGDTQYF
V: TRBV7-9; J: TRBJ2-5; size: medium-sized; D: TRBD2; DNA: TGTGCCAGCAGCCTGGCCGGGACTAGCGGACAAGAGACCCAGTACTTC; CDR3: CASSLAGTSGQETQYF
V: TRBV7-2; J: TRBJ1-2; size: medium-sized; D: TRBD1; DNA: TGTGCCAGCAGCTTAGGGGGACAGGCACCCTATGGCTACACCTTC; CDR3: CASSLGGQAPYGYTF
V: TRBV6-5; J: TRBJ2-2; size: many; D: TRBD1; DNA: TGTGCCAGCAGTTATTTGAACAGGGGTGGGACCGGGGAGCTGTTTTTT; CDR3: CASSYLNRGGTGELFF
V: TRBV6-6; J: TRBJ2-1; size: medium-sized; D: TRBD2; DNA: TGTGCCAGTCACAGAGCGGGAGATGAGCAGTTCTTC; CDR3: CASHRAGDEQFF
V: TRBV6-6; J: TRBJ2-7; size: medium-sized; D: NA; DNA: TGTGCCAGCAGTTACGAGGGGACACATGGCAAGCAGTACTTC; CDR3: CASSYEGTHGKQYF